This entry lists 3 T cell receptor beta chains sequenced from one sample in a study of beta chain features in type 1 diabetes. Study-wide results and caveats: For Type 1 diabetes patients, all four CD4+ subsets carried TCRB CDR3s that were moderately but significantly shorter.

Their specific antigens are unknown. cDNA synthesis used the whole RNA isolate, giving expressed TCRB sequences. Here immunoSEQ multiplex PCR was the method, and the copy in TCRdb shows in-frame clones only, minus some. The sample lists about 650,000 clones; 9.5% to 15% were seen once. Sequencing input: naive CD4+ T cells from blood. The receptors originated from a man between 25 and 39 years old with type 1 diabetes.

The sample holds a few counts of this clone. The V gene is TRBV27, the J gene TRBJ2-1; 10 nucleotides line up with TRBD1. V shed 7 bases and J 0 bases; nucleotides not matched to a gene: 12. This CDR3 has 18 residues. Germline V gene sequence: CDR1 MNHEY, CDR2 SMNVEV (reference sequence). CDR3 DNA: TGTGCCAGCAAGAGGCCGGGACAGGGGCCCGTCTCCTACAATGAGCAGTTCTTC. The encoded protein is CASKRPGQGPVSYNEQFF.

This clone was seen a few times. The J gene is TRBJ2-7, the V gene TRBV28; 8 bases line up with TRBD1. The CDR3 covers 13 residues. Germline CDR1 is MDHEN and CDR2 is SYDVKM. Trimming at V came to 6 bases and at J to 12 bases, leaving 13 bases not matched to a gene. DNA for the CDR3: TGTGCCAGCAGCAATTCGGACAGGGCAGTAATGTACTTC. Amino acids: CASSNSDRAVMYF.

This clone was seen more than once but under ten times. This chain connects TRBV6-6 to TRBJ1-4; 9 bases match TRBD1. The junction had 11 bases not matched to a gene; V was cut back by 4 bases and J by 8 bases. The germline CDR1 and CDR2 sequences are MNHNY and SVGAGI (reference sequence). The CDR3 covers 16 residues. The CDR3 nucleotides read TGTGCCAGCAGTTCGGGGACCGGGACAGGGTACGAAAAACTGTTTTTT. Its protein is CASSSGTGTGYEKLFF.